Below are 13 T cell receptor beta chains sequenced from a single sample in a study of long-term antiretroviral therapy in people with HIV (dated 2022 in TCRdb). The immunoSEQ hsTCRB v3.0 assay was used at survey level resolution to sequence the TRB variable region. TCRdb mirrors the immuneACCESS table, restricted to in-frame sequences. Some clones are absent from its copies; in checked studies, under half trace to an unresolved V gene, and the reason for the others is unknown. Across this sample there are some 40,000 clones, with more than 80% seen only once. About 6% of the sample is held by the ten biggest clonotypes. Sequencing was performed on unsorted PBMCs, taken 3.1 years after starting antiretroviral therapy. Source of these receptors: a woman between 50 and 59 years old with HIV.

The chain joins TRBV5-1 to TRBJ1-1; a weak D match, TRBD1 (5 bases). The CDR3 extends over 13 amino acids. Germline V gives CDR1 SGHRS, CDR2 YFSETQ. Trimming shortened V by 2 bases and J by 5 bases, and 10 bases separated the two germline ends. Here the CDR3 DNA reads TGCGCCAGCAGCTTACGGGGCGAGACTGAAGCTTTCTTT. Translated, it gives CASSLRGETEAFF. The full variable domain, in which reference TRBV5-1 and TRBJ1-1 provide the parts outside the CDR3, is KAGVTQTPRYLIKTRGQQVTLSCSPISGHRSVSWYQQTPGQGLQFLFEYFSETQRNKGNFPGRFSGRQFSNSRSEMNVSTLELGDSALYLCASSLRGETEAFFGQGTRLTVV.

This sequence joins TRBV18 and TRBJ2-2, with 9 bases identical to TRBD1. CDR1 and CDR2 (germline): KGHSH, LQKENI. The CDR3 loop spans 17 amino acids. Unmatched junction bases numbered 11, after V lost 6 bases and J lost 3 bases. The DNA for the CDR3 is TGTGCCAGCTCTCTGAATACAGGGGGCACGGACACCGGGGAGCTGTTTTTT. This sequence encodes CASSLNTGGTDTGELFF.

The CDR3 DNA sequence: TGCAGCGTTGTTCAGGGGGAGGGAGTTGGAGCTTTCTTT. This codes for CSVVQGEGVGAFF. The rearrangement uses TRBV29-1 and TRBJ1-1, with 7 bases identical to TRBD1. V trimming: 4 bases; J trimming: 10 bases; junction bases outside the gene matches: 12. Per the germline V gene, CDR1 is SQVTM and CDR2 is ANQGSEA. This CDR3 is 13 amino acids long.

The V call is TRBV5-1, the J call TRBJ1-4; 10 bases are shared with TRBD1. From germline, CDR1 is SGHRS and CDR2 YFSETQ. The CDR3 extends over 15 amino acids. V dropped 2 bases and J dropped 8; count of bases not matched to a gene: 6. CDR3 residues: CASSFQGQGGEKLFF. DNA of the CDR3: TGCGCCAGCAGCTTTCAAGGACAGGGGGGGGAAAAACTGTTTTTT.

This clone has only one observation. The chain couples TRBV5-1 to TRBJ1-1, with TRBD1 as a possible D gene (6 bases). The V end lost 4 bases, the J end lost 7 bases, and 14 bases lay between the germline ends. CDR3 length equals 13 residues. Germline CDR1 and CDR2: SGHRS and YFSETQ. The CDR3 coding sequence is TGCGCCAGCAGCGGATCAGGGGCTAGTGAAGCTTTCTTT. It codes for CASSGSGASEAFF.

The rearrangement joins TRBV7-2 to TRBJ2-5; TRBD2 is a possible D gene (5 bases). Germline V CDR1 and CDR2: SGHTA, FQGNSA. Trimming took off 5 bases at V and 5 bases at J, with 12 bases between the two ends. The CDR3 is 13 amino acids. CDR3 residues: CASSVLRGETQYF. Here the CDR3 DNA reads TGTGCCAGCAGCGTCCTAAGAGGGGAGACCCAGTACTTC. The whole variable domain, remainder taken from reference TRBV7-2 and TRBJ2-5, is GAGVSQSPSNKVTEKGKDVELRCDPISGHTALYWYRQSLGQGLEFLIYFQGNSAPDKSGLPSDRFSAERTGGSVSTLTIQRTQQEDSAVYLCASSVLRGETQYFGPGTRLLVL.

The chain employs TRBV5-1 and TRBJ2-5, with D unclear. The length of the CDR3 is 13 residues. Germline loops: CDR1 SGHRS, CDR2 YFSETQ. Deletions cut 1 base from V and 5 bases from J, with 9 bases between. CDR3 sequence reads: CASSLYPGETQYF. The CDR3 DNA reads TGCGCCAGCAGCTTGTACCCTGGGGAGACCCAGTACTTC.

The chain carries TRBV7-9 and TRBJ1-2, with TRBD1 matching over 7 bases. The germline V gene encodes CDR1 SEHNR and CDR2 FQNEAQ (reference sequence). The V gene end was trimmed by 3 bases and the J gene end by 4 bases; junction bases not matched to a gene: 5. The CDR3 length is 14 residues. The CDR3 sequence is CASSFPDRAYGYTF. In DNA form, the CDR3 reads TGTGCCAGCAGCTTCCCAGACAGGGCCTATGGCTACACCTTC.

The chain is built from TRBV5-1 and TRBJ2-4; 8 bases agree with TRBD1. V lost 3 bases and J lost 6; bases outside the gene matches: 5. Germline V CDR1 and CDR2: SGHRS, YFSETQ. CDR3 length: 14 residues. CDR3 in amino acids: CASSSRTGSNIQYF. The CDR3 DNA follows: TGCGCCAGCAGCTCTCGGACAGGGTCAAACATTCAGTACTTC.

The chain carries TRBV27 and TRBJ1-2, with a tentative D call TRBD1 (5 bases). V was pared by 2 bases and J by 7 bases, with 11 bases between. Germline CDR1 reads MNHEY; CDR2 reads SMNVEV (reference sequence). The CDR3 is 13 amino acids. CDR3 protein: CASSLEGRGGYTF. CDR3 DNA sequence: TGTGCCAGCAGTTTAGAGGGGAGGGGTGGCTACACCTTC.

The chain uses TRBV7-2 and TRBJ1-2; TRBD1 aligns across 7 bases. From germline, CDR1 is SGHTA and CDR2 FQGNSA. Trimming took 1 base from V and 7 from J; bases not matched to a gene: 9. This CDR3 region has 15 residues. Here the CDR3 DNA reads TGTGCCAGCAGCTTAGATTCAGGGGGGATCGGTGGCTACACCTTC. Translating it yields CASSLDSGGIGGYTF.

J is TRBJ1-5 and V is TRBV7-8; D call uncertain. Germline V lookup: CDR1 SGHVS, CDR2 FQNEAQ. Trimming took off 1 base at V and 0 bases at J, with 7 bases between the two ends. The CDR3 is 15 residues long. CDR3 nucleotides: TGTGCCAGCAGCTTAGACTTTCATAGCAATCAGCCCCAGCATTTT. Protein: CASSLDFHSNQPQHF.

This chain connects TRBV6-5 to TRBJ2-7; D unclear. Germline CDR1 and CDR2: MNHEY and SVGAGI. Trimming stripped 5 bases from V and 3 bases from J, with 5 bases between. The CDR3 is 11 amino acids. The CDR3 is CASSNYYEQYF. The CDR3 nucleotides read TGTGCCAGCAGTAACTACTACGAGCAGTACTTC.